Below, 3 T cell receptor beta chains from the same sample are listed, as sequenced in a study of identifying expanded T cells in peripheral blood. Some clones are missing from TCRdb's copy, which holds only in-frame ones; the method was immunoSEQ multiplex PCR. This table has 100,000 or so clones, 70% to 90% appearing once. Sample: blood. Receptors originate from a person between 18 and 75 years old in good health.

V is TRBV29-1 and J is TRBJ2-7; 7 nucleotides align to TRBD2. CDR3 length equals 13 residues. V dropped 1 base and J dropped 2; count of bases not matched to a gene: 2. CDR1 is SQVTM and CDR2 is ANQGSEA in the germline V gene. Here the CDR3 reads CSVEVGGTYEQYF. In DNA form, the CDR3 reads TGCAGCGTTGAAGTGGGAGGGACCTACGAGCAGTACTTC.

This clone was counted a few times. V usage is TRBV7-2 and J usage is TRBJ2-2; D not certain. There are 13 residues in the CDR3. Germline V lookup: CDR1 SGHTA, CDR2 FQGNSA. The V end was cut by 0 bases, the J end by 5 bases, with 4 bases between. The CDR3 DNA sequence: TGTGCCAGCAGCTTAGCAAGAACCGGGGAGCTGTTTTTT. It yields the protein CASSLARTGELFF. Based on the CDR3 plus reference TRBV7-2 and TRBJ2-2, the full variable domain is GAGVSQSPSNKVTEKGKDVELRCDPISGHTALYWYRQSLGQGLEFLIYFQGNSAPDKSGLPSDRFSAERTGGSVSTLTIQRTQQEDSAVYLCASSLARTGELFFGEGSRLTVL.

The chain uses TRBV6-5 and TRBJ2-3; D is undetermined. The length of the CDR3 is 11 residues. Trimming removed 7 bases from V and 6 bases from J, with 8 bases in between. Germline lookup yields CDR1 MNHEY and CDR2 SVGAGI. CDR3: CASTQADTQYF. DNA of the CDR3: TGTGCCAGCACCCAAGCGGATACGCAGTATTTT.